Below, 12 T cell receptor beta chains from the same sample are listed, as sequenced in a study of blood T cell repertoires in COVID-19. Here immunoSEQ multiplex PCR was the method, and the copy in TCRdb shows in-frame clones only, minus some. The table has 200,000 to 250,000 clones, 86% seen once. What was sequenced was peripheral blood. The receptor set was obtained from a woman in her forties or fifties with acute or convalescent COVID-19.

This clone was detected only a few times. V usage is TRBV3-1 (or the pseudogene TRBV3-2) and J usage is TRBJ2-7; perhaps TRBD2 as D (5 bases). In germline, CDR1 is LGHDT, CDR2 YNNKEL (reference sequence). V lost 0 bases to trimming and J lost 7 bases, with 10 bases between them. The CDR3 loop spans 13 amino acids. CDR3 residues: CASSQDGIGEQYF. The DNA of the CDR3 is TGTGCCAGCAGCCAAGACGGGATTGGGGAGCAGTACTTC.

This chain links TRBV9 with TRBJ2-3; 9 bases are shared with TRBD2. This CDR3 spans 16 amino acids. Germline-derived CDR1 and CDR2 are SGDLS and YYNGEE. Trimming at V came to 4 bases and at J to 1 base, leaving 7 bases not matched to a gene. The CDR3 region is CASSPRLAERTDTQYF. CDR3 coding DNA: TGTGCCAGCAGCCCTCGACTAGCGGAGCGCACAGATACGCAGTATTTT.

This clone turned up a few times. The chain carries TRBV3-1 (or the pseudogene TRBV3-2) and TRBJ2-7; TRBD2 might be the D (7 bases). Germline V CDR1 and CDR2: LGHDT, YNNKEL (reference sequence). V was pared by 10 bases and J by 2 bases, with 12 bases between. The length of the CDR3 is 12 residues. CDR3 DNA sequence: TGTGCCACTCGGGGGGCTCCCTACGAGCAGTACTTC. This gives the protein CATRGAPYEQYF.

The chain recombines TRBV29-1 with TRBJ2-3; weak D call: TRBD2 (7 bases). The germline V gene encodes CDR1 SQVTM and CDR2 ANQGSEA. The CDR3 totals 16 residues. Trimming took 8 bases from V and 2 from J, leaving 23 bases between them. In nucleotides, the CDR3 is TGCAGCCCTTTAGGGGGGGACCTCCCGAACACAGATACGCAGTATTTT. This encodes CSPLGGDLPNTDTQYF.

This chain uses TRBV5-8 with TRBJ2-5, with unresolved D. There are 14 residues in the CDR3. The V gene lost 0 bases and the J gene lost 2 bases, with 8 bases spanning the gap. The germline gives CDR1 SGHTS, CDR2 YDEGEE. CDR3 nucleotide sequence: TGTGCCAGCAGCTTGGTACTCCTACAAGAGACCCAGTACTTC. This encodes CASSLVLLQETQYF.

The chain carries TRBV6-6 and TRBJ1-1, with 11 bases that match TRBD1. Germline assignment: CDR1 MNHNY and CDR2 SVGAGI (reference sequence). The CDR3 totals 15 residues. V trimming: 4 bases; J trimming: 2 bases; junction bases outside the gene matches: 3. For the CDR3, the DNA is TGTGCCAGCAGTTCCGGGACAGGGGGTAACACTGAAGCTTTCTTT. Amino acid sequence: CASSSGTGGNTEAFF.

This clone showed up just once. This chain joins TRBV6-5 and TRBJ2-3; the D gene is possibly TRBD2 (6 bases). Germline CDR1 is MNHEY and CDR2 is SVGAGI. Trimming stripped 7 bases from V and 4 bases from J, with 15 bases between. The CDR3 is 14 residues long. CDR3 region: CASNSRDSPDTQYF. The CDR3 DNA reads TGTGCCAGCAATTCCCGGGACTCCCCAGATACGCAGTATTTT.

The sample holds one count of this clone. The rearrangement links TRBV2 to TRBJ2-3; 8 positions match TRBD2. From germline, CDR1 is SNHLY and CDR2 FYNNEI. This CDR3 spans 16 amino acids. Trimming took 2 bases from V and 5 from J; bases not matched to a gene: 9. For the CDR3, the DNA is TGTGCCAGCAGTGAAAGGCCAGCGGGGGCCCAAGATACGCAGTATTTT. Amino acid sequence: CASSERPAGAQDTQYF.

V is TRBV11-2 and J is TRBJ2-1; 8 bases agree with TRBD2. Germline V gene sequence: CDR1 SGHAT, CDR2 FQNNGV. The V segment lost 3 bases and the J segment 1 base; nucleotides outside the gene matches: 11. There are 18 residues in the CDR3. The CDR3 nucleotides are TGTGCCAGCAGCTTCCCGGGCGGGGGGCGAATTTCCTACAATGAGCAGTTCTTC. Its protein is CASSFPGGGRISYNEQFF.

Only a few counts were recorded for this clone. The V and J genes are TRBV24-1 and TRBJ1-2; perhaps TRBD1 as D (6 bases). V gave up 5 bases and J gave up 4 bases, with 13 bases separating them. The germline gives CDR1 KGHDR, CDR2 SFDVKD. The CDR3 consists of 14 residues. This chain's CDR3 is CATSVMTGFYGYTF. The CDR3 nucleotides read TGTGCCACCAGTGTCATGACAGGATTCTATGGCTACACCTTC.

The chain combines TRBV16 with TRBJ2-1; D perhaps matches TRBD2 (5 bases). The germline CDR1 and CDR2 sequences are KGHSY and FQNENV. This CDR3 spans 16 amino acids. The V and J ends lost 1 base and 4 bases respectively, with 14 bases between them. CDR3 in DNA: TGTGCCAGCAGCCAATTGGGAGACTATCCTTACAATGAGCAGTTCTTC. This encodes CASSQLGDYPYNEQFF.

The V gene is TRBV30, the J gene TRBJ2-4, with D perhaps matching TRBD1 (6 bases). Germline CDR1 reads GTSNPN; CDR2 reads SVGIG (reference sequence). The germline V and J ends were trimmed by 0 bases and 11 bases, with 14 bases remaining between them. The CDR3 has 13 residues. This CDR3 is CAWSVNSGDLQYF. DNA of the CDR3: TGTGCCTGGAGTGTAAACTCAGGGGACCTTCAGTACTTC.